Below are 22 T cell receptor beta chains sequenced from a single sample in a study of T cell responses to AZD1222 COVID-19 vaccine. Clones were sequenced by immunoSEQ multiplex PCR, and TCRdb holds only the in-frame ones, with some missing. In the table there are over 100,000 clones, 85% to 90% of which are singletons. The sequenced sample was peripheral blood, obtained on day 0 of AZD1222 vaccination. The receptors were gathered from an adult in good health.

The CDR3 spells CASIEKLFF. CDR3 DNA sequence: TGCGCCAGCATTGAAAAACTGTTTTTT. This rearrangement joins TRBV5-1 to TRBJ1-4; D is ambiguous. CDR3 length: 9 residues. The V and J ends lost 6 bases and 7 bases respectively, with 1 base between them. Germline V gene data show CDR1 as SGHRS and CDR2 as YFSETQ.

This sequence joins TRBV13 and TRBJ2-7; D not certain. The CDR3 is made up of 13 amino acids. V lost 1 base to trimming and J lost 3 bases, with 7 bases between them. CDR1 is PRHDT and CDR2 is FYEKMQ in the germline V gene (reference sequence). The CDR3 is CASSLVGLYEQYF. CDR3 DNA: TGTGCCAGCAGCTTAGTGGGTCTCTACGAGCAGTACTTC.

J is TRBJ2-7 and V is TRBV5-5, with 14 bases matching TRBD2. CDR3 length: 16 amino acids. The ends lost 4 bases at V and 1 base at J; junction bases unmatched: 4. Germline CDR1 SGHKS, CDR2 YYEKEE (reference sequence). Here the CDR3 reads CASSLGTSGGSYEQYF. CDR3 DNA: TGTGCCAGCAGCCTGGGGACTAGCGGGGGATCCTACGAGCAGTACTTC.

The chain recombines TRBV18 with TRBJ2-2, with D unresolved. V lost 3 bases, J lost 5 bases, and 10 bases lay in between. The CDR3 runs to 14 residues. The germline V gene has CDR1 KGHSH and CDR2 LQKENI. As DNA, the CDR3 is TGTGCCAGCTCACCCGTCATGGGAACCGGGGAGCTGTTTTTT. Its protein is CASSPVMGTGELFF.

This chain joins TRBV9 and TRBJ1-5; D perhaps matches TRBD1 (5 bases). Trimming removed 4 bases from V and 5 bases from J, with 16 bases in between. Germline CDR1 reads SGDLS; CDR2 reads YYNGEE. This CDR3 spans 15 amino acids. The CDR3 here is CASSFGGAQDQPQHF. CDR3 nucleotide sequence: TGTGCCAGCAGCTTTGGCGGGGCCCAAGATCAGCCCCAGCATTTT. Full variable domain (missing parts from reference TRBV9 and TRBJ1-5): DSGVTQTPKHLITATGQRVTLRCSPRSGDLSVYWYQQSLDQGLQFLIQYYNGEERAKGNILERFSAQQFPDLHSELNLSSLELGDSALYFCASSFGGAQDQPQHFGDGTRLSIL.

This sequence joins TRBV11-2 and TRBJ2-5; TRBD1 or TRBD2 may be the D gene (6 bases each). The V gene's germline CDR1 is SGHAT and CDR2 FQNNGV. The V end was cut by 5 bases, the J end by 4 bases, with 17 bases between. This CDR3 is built from 15 residues. This CDR3 is CASSLPRGRGETQYF. In nucleotides, the CDR3 is TGTGCCAGCAGCCTCCCCCGGGGGCGAGGAGAGACCCAGTACTTC.

In this sample, this clone turned up once. The rearrangement joins TRBV27 to TRBJ1-2; 10 bases line up with TRBD1. J gave up 8 bases and V 5 bases, and 8 bases lay outside the gene matches. Germline-derived CDR1 and CDR2 are MNHEY and SMNVEV (reference sequence). This CDR3 region has 14 residues. CDR3 in DNA: TGTGCCAGCAGTCGACAGGGGGCGCAAGGGGGCTACACCTTC. Translated, it gives CASSRQGAQGGYTF.

CDR3 sequence reads: CASTLGGGNQPQHF. The DNA for the CDR3 is TGTGCCAGCACCCTGGGGGGAGGCAATCAGCCCCAGCATTTT. The rearrangement links TRBV28 to TRBJ1-5; D may be TRBD1 (5 bases). The germline gives CDR1 MDHEN, CDR2 SYDVKM. CDR3 length equals 14 residues. Trimming removed 7 bases from V and 2 bases from J, with 12 bases in between.

V gene TRBV7-3 combines with J gene TRBJ1-1; possible D gene TRBD1, 5 bases. Trimming left V 7 bases short and J 5 bases short, with 17 bases between. The germline V gene encodes CDR1 SGHTA and CDR2 FQGTGA. The CDR3 sequence is 14 residues long. This CDR3 reads CASTPGGGSTEAFF. CDR3 nucleotide sequence: TGTGCCAGCACCCCCGGTGGGGGATCAACTGAAGCTTTCTTT.

The J gene is TRBJ1-1, the V gene TRBV21-1. TRBV21-1 is tagged as a pseudogene. This CDR3 contains 15 residues. The CDR3 region is CASSNPWVQNTEAFF. CDR3 bases: TGTGCCAGCAGCAACCCCTGGGTCCAGAACACTGAAGCTTTCTTT.

The rearrangement links TRBV9 to TRBJ1-2; D is undetermined. The CDR3 sequence is 13 residues long. In germline, CDR1 is SGDLS, CDR2 YYNGEE. Trimming removed 0 bases at V and 7 bases at J, with 10 bases between. This CDR3 reads CASSVATGGGYTF. The CDR3 DNA follows: TGTGCCAGCAGCGTAGCTACTGGAGGTGGCTACACCTTC.

J is TRBJ2-7 and V is TRBV28, with D maybe TRBD2 (6 bases). The CDR3 has 13 amino acids. V gave up 8 bases and J gave up 2 bases, with 13 bases separating them. Germline loops: CDR1 MDHEN, CDR2 SYDVKM. The CDR3: CASHLGGTYEQYF. CDR3 coding DNA: TGTGCCAGCCATTTGGGGGGAACCTACGAGCAGTACTTC.

The chain combines TRBV5-1 with TRBJ2-1, with 8 bases lining up with TRBD2. J gave up 1 base and V 2 bases, and 5 bases lay outside the gene matches. Germline loops: CDR1 SGHRS, CDR2 YFSETQ. The CDR3 runs 16 residues. The CDR3 region is CASSLGGGNSYNEQFF. The CDR3 DNA sequence: TGCGCCAGCAGCTTAGGCGGGGGGAATTCCTACAATGAGCAGTTCTTC. Looking up the rest from reference TRBV5-1 and TRBJ2-1 gives the full variable domain: KAGVTQTPRYLIKTRGQQVTLSCSPISGHRSVSWYQQTPGQGLQFLFEYFSETQRNKGNFPGRFSGRQFSNSRSEMNVSTLELGDSALYLCASSLGGGNSYNEQFFGPGTRLTVL.

CDR3 DNA sequence: TGTGCCAGCACAGGGGACAGTTCTGGAAACACCATATATTTT. It is translated as CASTGDSSGNTIYF. The rearrangement uses TRBV4-2 and TRBJ1-3; TRBD1 agrees at 7 bases. Germline CDR1 and CDR2: LGHNA and YNFKEQ. Germline trimming cut 7 bases from V and 1 base from J; bases unmatched to any gene: 4. This CDR3 region has 14 residues.

The rearrangement uses TRBV30 and TRBJ1-6, with D hard to call. CDR3 length: 15 residues. Looked up from germline, CDR1 is GTSNPN and CDR2 is SVGIG (reference sequence). The ends were cut back, 2 bases at V and 0 bases at J, with 8 bases in the middle. CDR3 DNA sequence: TGTGCCTGGAGTCGAGGGAGCTCCTATAATTCACCCCTCCACTTT. Translation: CAWSRGSSYNSPLHF.

V and J are TRBV4-1 and TRBJ1-4; 12 bases are a match to TRBD1. Trimming cost V 1 base and J 11 bases; bases outside gene matches: 2. The CDR3 sequence is 14 residues long. Germline V gene data show CDR1 as MGHRA and CDR2 as YSYEKL. The CDR3 DNA reads as TGCGCCAGCAGCCAAGTAGGGACAGGGGGCAAACTGTTTTTT. Protein: CASSQVGTGGKLFF.

CDR3 protein: CASSLDVRETQYF. The CDR3 coding sequence is TGCGCCAGCAGCTTGGACGTTCGGGAGACCCAGTACTTC. The V and J genes are TRBV5-1 and TRBJ2-5; D is undetermined. Germline V gene lookup returns CDR1 SGHRS and CDR2 YFSETQ. Trimming took off 0 bases at V and 5 bases at J, with 8 bases between the two ends. The CDR3 length is 13 residues.

The J gene is TRBJ1-5, the V gene TRBV6-4; no clear D gene. Trimming stripped 1 base from V and 4 bases from J, with 8 bases between. The CDR3 runs to 14 residues. Germline V CDR1 and CDR2: MRHNA, SNTAGT. The CDR3 loop reads CASSDLGKNQPQHF. Written as DNA, the CDR3 is TGTGCCAGCAGTGACTTGGGGAAAAATCAGCCCCAGCATTTT.

The chain uses TRBV19 and TRBJ1-5; 9 nucleotides match TRBD1. Unmatched junction bases numbered 4, after V lost 9 bases and J lost 4 bases. Germline V CDR1 and CDR2: LNHDA, SQIVND (reference sequence). This CDR3 is built from 13 residues. The CDR3 region is CASQDRGNQPQHF. The DNA for the CDR3 is TGTGCCAGCCAGGACAGGGGAAATCAGCCCCAGCATTTT.

The chain is built from TRBV5-1 and TRBJ1-3, with D uncertain. The CDR3 runs 15 residues. The V end lost 6 bases, the J end lost 0 bases, and 13 bases lay between the germline ends. Germline lookup yields CDR1 SGHRS and CDR2 YFSETQ. In DNA, the CDR3 is TGCGCCAGCAAGGCTACCATTCTCTCTGGAAACACCATATATTTT. This encodes CASKATILSGNTIYF.

This sequence joins TRBV4-2 and TRBJ1-5; TRBD1 agrees at 8 bases. Per germline, CDR1 LGHNA and CDR2 YNFKEQ. The trim removed 4 bases at V and 4 bases at J, leaving 6 bases unmatched. CDR3 length: 15 residues. DNA for the CDR3: TGTGCCAGCAGCCTGGACAGGGATAAAAATCAGCCCCAGCATTTT. It yields the protein CASSLDRDKNQPQHF.

The rearrangement links TRBV28 to TRBJ2-7; no reliable D call. Trimming took 5 bases from V and 5 from J, leaving 13 bases between them. The germline V gene encodes CDR1 MDHEN and CDR2 SYDVKM. This CDR3 spans 13 amino acids. CDR3 residues: CASSPLRRNEQYF. CDR3 DNA: TGTGCCAGCAGTCCATTGAGACGGAACGAGCAGTACTTC.